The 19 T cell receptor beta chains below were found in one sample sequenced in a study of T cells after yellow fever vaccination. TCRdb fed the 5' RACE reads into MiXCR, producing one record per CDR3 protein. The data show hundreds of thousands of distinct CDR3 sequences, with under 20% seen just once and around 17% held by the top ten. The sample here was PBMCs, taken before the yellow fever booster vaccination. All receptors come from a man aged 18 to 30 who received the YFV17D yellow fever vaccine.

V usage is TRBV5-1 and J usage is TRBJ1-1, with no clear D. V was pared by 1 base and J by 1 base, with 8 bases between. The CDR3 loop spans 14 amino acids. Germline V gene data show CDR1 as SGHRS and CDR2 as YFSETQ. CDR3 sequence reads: CASSLWTANTEAFF. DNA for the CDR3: TGCGCCAGCAGCTTGTGGACGGCGAACACTGAAGCTTTCTTT.

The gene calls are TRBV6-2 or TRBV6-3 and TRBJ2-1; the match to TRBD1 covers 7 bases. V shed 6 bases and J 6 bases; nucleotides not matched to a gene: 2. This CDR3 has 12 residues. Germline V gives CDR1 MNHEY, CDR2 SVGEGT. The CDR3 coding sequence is TGTGCCAGCAGCCACAGGGGCAATGAGCAGTTCTTC. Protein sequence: CASSHRGNEQFF.

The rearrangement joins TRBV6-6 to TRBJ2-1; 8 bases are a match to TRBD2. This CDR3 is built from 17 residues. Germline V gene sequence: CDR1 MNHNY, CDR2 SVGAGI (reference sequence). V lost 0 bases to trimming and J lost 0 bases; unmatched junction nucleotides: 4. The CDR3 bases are TGTGCCAGCAGTTACTCGCAGCGGGGGAGCTCCTACAATGAGCAGTTCTTC. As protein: CASSYSQRGSSYNEQFF.

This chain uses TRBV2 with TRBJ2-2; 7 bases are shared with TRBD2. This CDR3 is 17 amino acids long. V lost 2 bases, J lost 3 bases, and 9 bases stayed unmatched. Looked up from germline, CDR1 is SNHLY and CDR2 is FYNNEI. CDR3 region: CASSERPLAEYTGELFF. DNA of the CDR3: TGTGCCAGCAGTGAACGCCCGCTAGCGGAGTACACCGGGGAGCTGTTTTTT.

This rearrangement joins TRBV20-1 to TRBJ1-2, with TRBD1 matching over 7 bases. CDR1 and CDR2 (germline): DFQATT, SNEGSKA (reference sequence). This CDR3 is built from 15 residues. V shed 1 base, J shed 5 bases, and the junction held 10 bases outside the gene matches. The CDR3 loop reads CSARAPFQGDYGYTF. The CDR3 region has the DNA TGCAGTGCTAGAGCCCCGTTCCAGGGGGATTATGGCTACACCTTC.

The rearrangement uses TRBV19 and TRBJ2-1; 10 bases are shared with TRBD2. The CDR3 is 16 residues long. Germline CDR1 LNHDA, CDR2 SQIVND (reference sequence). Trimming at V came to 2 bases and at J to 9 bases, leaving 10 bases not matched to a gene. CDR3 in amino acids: CASSISSGGTMVEQFF. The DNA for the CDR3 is TGTGCCAGTAGTATAAGTAGCGGGGGGACCATGGTTGAGCAGTTCTTC.

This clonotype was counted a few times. The DNA for the CDR3 is TGTGCCAGCAGCCTCACTCCGGGGGGGACTGAAGCTTTCTTT. It encodes CASSLTPGGTEAFF. The chain couples TRBV12-3 or TRBV12-4 to TRBJ1-1; a weak D match, TRBD1 (5 bases). This CDR3 comprises 14 residues. V was cut by 6 bases and J by 5 bases, with 16 bases left in between.

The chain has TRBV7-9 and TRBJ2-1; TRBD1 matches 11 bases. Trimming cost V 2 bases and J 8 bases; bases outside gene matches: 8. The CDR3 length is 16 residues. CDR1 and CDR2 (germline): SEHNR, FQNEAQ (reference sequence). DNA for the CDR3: TGTGCCAGCAGCTTATCCGGACAGGGGGCTAGGGATGAGCAGTTCTTC. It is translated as CASSLSGQGARDEQFF.

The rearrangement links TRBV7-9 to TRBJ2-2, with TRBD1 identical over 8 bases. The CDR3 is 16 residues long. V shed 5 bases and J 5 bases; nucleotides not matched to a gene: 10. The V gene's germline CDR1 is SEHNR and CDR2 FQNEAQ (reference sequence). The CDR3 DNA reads TGTGCCAGCAGCCCTCCAGGGACAGGTGGTACCGGGGAGCTGTTTTTT. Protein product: CASSPPGTGGTGELFF. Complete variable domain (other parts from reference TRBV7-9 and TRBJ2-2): DTGVSQNPRHKITKRGQNVTFRCDPISEHNRLYWYRQTLGQGPEFLTYFQNEAQLEKSRLLSDRFSAERPKGSFSTLEIQRTEQGDSAMYLCASSPPGTGGTGELFFGEGSRLTVL.

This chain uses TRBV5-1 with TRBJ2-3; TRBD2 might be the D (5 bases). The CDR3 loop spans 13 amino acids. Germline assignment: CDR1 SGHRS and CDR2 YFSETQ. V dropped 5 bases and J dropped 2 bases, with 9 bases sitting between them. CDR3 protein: CASRAGVTDTQYF. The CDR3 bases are TGCGCCAGCAGAGCCGGGGTCACAGATACGCAGTATTTT. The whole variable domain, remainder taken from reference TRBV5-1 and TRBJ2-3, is KAGVTQTPRYLIKTRGQQVTLSCSPISGHRSVSWYQQTPGQGLQFLFEYFSETQRNKGNFPGRFSGRQFSNSRSEMNVSTLELGDSALYLCASRAGVTDTQYFGPGTRLTVL.

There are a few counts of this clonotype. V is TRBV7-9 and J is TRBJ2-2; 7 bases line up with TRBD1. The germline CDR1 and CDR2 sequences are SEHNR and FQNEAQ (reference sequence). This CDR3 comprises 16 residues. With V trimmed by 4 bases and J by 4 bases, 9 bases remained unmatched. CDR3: CASSSDRALGTGELFF. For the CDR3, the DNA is TGTGCCAGCAGCTCCGACAGGGCATTGGGCACCGGGGAGCTGTTTTTT.

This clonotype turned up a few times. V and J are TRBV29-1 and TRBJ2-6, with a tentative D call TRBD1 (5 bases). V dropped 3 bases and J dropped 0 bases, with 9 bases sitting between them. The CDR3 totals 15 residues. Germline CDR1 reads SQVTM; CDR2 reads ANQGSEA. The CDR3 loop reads CSVESDSSGANVLTF. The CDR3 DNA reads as TGCAGCGTTGAGAGTGACAGCTCTGGGGCCAACGTCCTGACTTTC.

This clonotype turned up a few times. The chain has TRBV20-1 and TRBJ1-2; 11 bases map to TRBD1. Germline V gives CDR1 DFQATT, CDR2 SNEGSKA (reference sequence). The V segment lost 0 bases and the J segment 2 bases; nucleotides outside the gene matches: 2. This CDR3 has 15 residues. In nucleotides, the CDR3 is TGCAGTGCTAGAGACGGGACAGGGGGGAACTATGGCTACACCTTC. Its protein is CSARDGTGGNYGYTF.

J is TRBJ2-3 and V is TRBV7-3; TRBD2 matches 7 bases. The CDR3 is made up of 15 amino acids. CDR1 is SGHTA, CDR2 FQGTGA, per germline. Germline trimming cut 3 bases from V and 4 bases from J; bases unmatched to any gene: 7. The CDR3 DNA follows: TGTGCCAGCAGCTTTGGACTAGTGGACCCAGATACGCAGTATTTT. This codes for CASSFGLVDPDTQYF.

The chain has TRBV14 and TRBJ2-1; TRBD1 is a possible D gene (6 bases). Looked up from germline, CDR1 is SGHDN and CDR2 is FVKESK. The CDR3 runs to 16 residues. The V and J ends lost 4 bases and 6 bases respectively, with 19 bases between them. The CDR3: CASSRRTGTPGNEQFF. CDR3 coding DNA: TGTGCCAGCAGCCGAAGAACCGGGACACCGGGCAATGAGCAGTTCTTC.

CDR3 residues: CAISEWPRSHNQPQHF. DNA for the CDR3: TGTGCCATCAGTGAGTGGCCCAGGTCGCACAATCAGCCCCAGCATTTT. This rearrangement joins TRBV10-3 to TRBJ1-5; D is unclear. The length of the CDR3 is 16 residues. Per the germline V gene, CDR1 is ENHRY and CDR2 is SYGVKD. The V end lost 1 base, the J end lost 3 bases, and 13 bases lay between the germline ends.

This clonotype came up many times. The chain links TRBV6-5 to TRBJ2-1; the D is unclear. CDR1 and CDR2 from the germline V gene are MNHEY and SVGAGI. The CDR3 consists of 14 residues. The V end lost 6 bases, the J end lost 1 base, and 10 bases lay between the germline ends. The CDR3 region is CASSPYPSYNEQFF. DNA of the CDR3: TGTGCCAGCAGCCCTTACCCTTCCTACAATGAGCAGTTCTTC.

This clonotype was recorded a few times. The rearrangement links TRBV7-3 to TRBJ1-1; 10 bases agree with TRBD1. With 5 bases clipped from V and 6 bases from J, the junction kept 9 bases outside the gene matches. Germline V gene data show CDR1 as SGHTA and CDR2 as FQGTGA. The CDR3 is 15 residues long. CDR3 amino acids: CASSHGQGERAEAFF. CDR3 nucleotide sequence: TGTGCCAGCAGCCACGGACAGGGGGAGCGGGCTGAAGCTTTCTTT.

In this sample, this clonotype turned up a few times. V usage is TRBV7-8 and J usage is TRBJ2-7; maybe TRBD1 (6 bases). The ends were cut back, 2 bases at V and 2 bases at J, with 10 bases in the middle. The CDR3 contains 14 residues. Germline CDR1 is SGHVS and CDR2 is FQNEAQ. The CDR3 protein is CASSLQGNTYEQYF. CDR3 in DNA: TGTGCCAGCAGCTTACAGGGGAACACCTACGAGCAGTACTTC.